A single sample gave rise to the 11 T cell receptor beta chains below, sequenced in a study of T cells in Graves' hyperthyroidism and ophthalmopathy. From RNA transcripts, TCR beta CDR3 regions were amplified. The study used the HTBI primer set for a first-round RT-PCR of the TCR CDR3. MiXCR was run by TCRdb on the multiplex PCR reads, yielding one entry per CDR3 protein. The sample lists about 400,000 distinct CDR3 sequences; over 13% were seen once. Sequencing was done on a sample of blood. Receptor source: a man in his fifties with Graves' ophthalmopathy.

This clonotype was seen ten or more times. The chain combines TRBV30 with TRBJ2-1, with 9 bases that match TRBD2. This CDR3 spans 15 amino acids. V lost 2 bases to trimming and J lost 3 bases; unmatched junction nucleotides: 5. Germline V CDR1 and CDR2: GTSNPN, SVGIG (reference sequence). DNA for the CDR3: TGTGCCTGGAGTAAGGGACTAGCTGGCTACAATGAGCAGTTCTTC. The encoded protein is CAWSKGLAGYNEQFF.

V gene TRBV7-9 combines with J gene TRBJ2-5; the D call may be TRBD1 or TRBD2 (5 bases each). Trimming took 1 base from V and 0 from J, leaving 9 bases between them. The CDR3 covers 15 residues. The germline V gene has CDR1 SEHNR and CDR2 FQNEAQ (reference sequence). The CDR3 is CASSLGDAYQETQYF. CDR3 nucleotide sequence: TGTGCCAGCAGCTTAGGGGACGCGTACCAAGAGACCCAGTACTTC.

The chain joins TRBV4-1 to TRBJ2-7; 13 nucleotides agree with TRBD2. Germline CDR1 is MGHRA and CDR2 is YSYEKL. This CDR3 is built from 18 residues. The ends lost 4 bases at V and 0 bases at J; junction bases unmatched: 9. The CDR3 loop reads CASSRGTSGTGSSYEQYF. Written as DNA, the CDR3 is TGCGCCAGCAGCCGCGGGACTAGCGGGACCGGATCCTCCTACGAGCAGTACTTC.

This clonotype was detected a few times. V is TRBV6-2 or TRBV6-3 and J is TRBJ1-2; tentative D call: TRBD1 (5 bases). This CDR3 is 14 amino acids long. In germline, CDR1 is MNHEY, CDR2 SVGEGT. With 2 bases removed from V and 4 bases from J, the gap between germline ends came to 11 bases. CDR3 amino acids: CASSYGAGVYGYTF. CDR3 coding DNA: TGTGCCAGCAGTTACGGGGCTGGAGTCTATGGCTACACCTTC.

Comments on this clonotype: A junction end diverges from the germline sequence, so it may reflect a read error. The chain combines TRBV24-1 with TRBJ2-1; 7 bases are a match to TRBD2. The CDR3 length is 16 residues. Germline CDR1 KGHDR, CDR2 SFDVKD. CDR3 in amino acids: CATSDFETSSYNEQLF. CDR3 sequence (DNA): TGTGCCACCAGTGATTTCGAGACTAGCTCCTACAATGAGCAGCTCTTC.

This clonotype was picked up many times. This rearrangement joins TRBV30 to TRBJ1-3; TRBD1 might be the D (5 bases). Between the trimmed V and J ends, which lost 4 bases and 3 bases, there was a span of 10 bases. The CDR3 is 13 residues long. CDR1 and CDR2 from the germline V gene are GTSNPN and SVGIG (reference sequence). The CDR3 here is CAWNRDGGNTIYF. The CDR3 DNA sequence: TGTGCCTGGAACCGGGACGGTGGAAACACCATATATTTT.

This clonotype was observed a few times. The V gene is TRBV6-5, the J gene TRBJ2-5; D ambiguous. The CDR3 runs to 14 residues. Germline V gene sequence: CDR1 MNHEY, CDR2 SVGAGI. The V and J ends lost 1 base and 0 bases respectively, with 6 bases between them. The CDR3 loop reads CASSYFRNQETQYF. CDR3 nucleotide sequence: TGTGCCAGCAGTTACTTCCGAAACCAAGAGACCCAGTACTTC.

This clonotype was seen many times. V is TRBV19 and J is TRBJ2-2, with 13 bases lining up with TRBD2. The germline V gene has CDR1 LNHDA and CDR2 SQIVND (reference sequence). Trimming at V came to 3 bases and at J to 4 bases, leaving 14 bases not matched to a gene. The CDR3 length is 20 residues. CDR3 protein: CASSISGVLAGGRVTGELFF. As DNA, the CDR3 is TGTGCCAGTAGTATCTCCGGAGTACTAGCGGGAGGGCGGGTCACCGGGGAGCTGTTTTTT.

This clonotype came up many times. V and J are TRBV7-9 and TRBJ2-1; tentatively, D is TRBD2 (5 bases). The V end was cut by 4 bases, the J end by 7 bases, with 11 bases between. The CDR3 consists of 13 residues. Germline V gene lookup returns CDR1 SEHNR and CDR2 FQNEAQ (reference sequence). CDR3 in amino acids: CASSSETGNEQFF. CDR3 DNA: TGTGCCAGCAGCTCGGAAACGGGGAATGAGCAGTTCTTC.

Ten or more counts support this clonotype. The CDR3: CASSEARGKGDEQFF. CDR3 coding DNA: TGTGCCAGCAGTGAAGCGCGCGGAAAAGGGGATGAGCAGTTCTTC. The gene calls are TRBV2 and TRBJ2-1; D perhaps matches TRBD1 (5 bases). Germline CDR1 SNHLY, CDR2 FYNNEI. Between the trimmed V and J ends, which lost 0 bases and 8 bases, there was a span of 14 bases. This CDR3 contains 15 residues.

J is TRBJ2-7 and V is TRBV29-1; 8 bases line up with TRBD2. This CDR3 is 12 amino acids long. J lost 7 bases, V lost 7 bases, and 9 bases had no gene match. CDR1 is SQVTM and CDR2 is ANQGSEA in the germline V gene. The CDR3 DNA reads TGCAGCGCCGGACTAGCAGGTTCAGAGCAGTACTTC. Translation: CSAGLAGSEQYF.